A selection of T cell receptor beta chains follows, all from one sample in a study of blood T cells in healthy people across ages. TCRdb called the 5' RACE reads again in MiXCR, with one record for every CDR3 protein. The profile covers fewer than 800,000 distinct CDR3 sequences, with 21% appearing a single time and roughly 3.9% taken by the ten largest. Input material: blood. The receptors stem from a man between 65 and 85 years old in good health. The CDR3 runs from the conserved cysteine through the conserved F or W. Each record gives: V gene, D gene, clone size, J gene, CDR3 protein, CDR3 DNA. A D gene is named only where the DNA matches it firmly. Clone size, where shown, is once, few, many, or a class for clones that have expanded.

>TRBV11-2|NA|NA|TRBJ2-7
CASSLPGTTAYEQYF
TGTGCCAGCAGCTTACCCGGGACCACCGCCTACGAGCAGTACTTC
>TRBV4-2|NA|few|TRBJ2-5
CASSQDLDREETQYF
TGTGCCAGCAGCCAAGACCTGGACCGAGAAGAGACCCAGTACTTC
>TRBV20-1|NA|few|TRBJ1-5
CSARDPSGEPQHF
TGCAGTGCTAGAGATCCTTCGGGGGAGCCCCAGCATTTT
>TRBV7-3|TRBD2|NA|TRBJ2-1
CASSLYGGTPYNEQFF
TGTGCCAGCAGCTTGTACGGGGGGACGCCCTACAATGAGCAGTTCTTC
>TRBV4-1|TRBD2|many|TRBJ2-3
CASSQEILATQYF
TGCGCCAGCAGCCAAGAGATACTAGCGACGCAGTATTTT
>TRBV6-2/TRBV6-3|NA|few|TRBJ2-7
CASSYSMFYEQYF
TGTGCCAGCAGTTACTCCATGTTCTACGAGCAGTACTTC
>TRBV5-5|NA|few|TRBJ2-7
CASSLGGGGLYEQYF
TGTGCCAGCAGCTTGGGAGGAGGGGGGCTCTACGAGCAGTACTTC
>TRBV7-8|NA|few|TRBJ2-5
CASSLGTRRETQYF
TGTGCCAGCAGCTTAGGGACTCGGAGGGAGACCCAGTACTTC
>TRBV7-2|NA|few|TRBJ2-7
CASSLAFRNSYEQYF
TGTGCCAGCAGCTTAGCGTTCCGGAACTCCTACGAGCAGTACTTC
>TRBV7-6|TRBD1|NA|TRBJ2-7
CASSPGTDYYEQYF
TGTGCCAGCAGCCCAGGGACAGATTACTACGAGCAGTACTTC
>TRBV10-3|NA|NA|TRBJ2-7
CAATRGGPTGYEQYF
TGTGCCGCCACCAGGGGTGGACCCACGGGATACGAGCAGTACTTC
>TRBV20-1|NA|NA|TRBJ2-1
CSARDFIRAPGDEQFF
TGCAGTGCTAGAGATTTTATTAGGGCGCCTGGGGATGAGCAGTTCTTC
>TRBV5-1|NA|NA|TRBJ1-1
CASGPSTDMNTEAFF
TGCGCCAGCGGCCCATCGACGGACATGAACACTGAAGCTTTCTTT
>TRBV6-5|NA|once|TRBJ2-3
CASGLQATTDTQYF
TGTGCCAGCGGGCTACAAGCCACAACAGATACGCAGTATTTT
>TRBV7-8|NA|NA|TRBJ2-5
CASSLAGASQETQYF
TGTGCCAGCAGCTTAGCCGGGGCCTCCCAAGAGACCCAGTACTTC
>TRBV7-2|NA|NA|TRBJ2-5
CASSLQGTGVETQYF
TGTGCCAGCAGCTTACAGGGGACGGGCGTGGAGACCCAGTACTTC
>TRBV12-3/TRBV12-4|NA|few|TRBJ1-4
CASSPRGSANEKLFF
TGTGCCAGCAGTCCCAGGGGATCAGCTAATGAAAAACTGTTTTTT
>TRBV6-1|TRBD1|NA|TRBJ2-6
CASNPMFGTGASGANVLTF
TGTGCCAGCAACCCTATGTTCGGGACAGGGGCCTCTGGGGCCAACGTCCTGACTTTC
>TRBV30|TRBD2|NA|TRBJ2-7
CACGTSEYEQYF
TGTGCCTGTGGGACTAGCGAATACGAGCAGTACTTC
>TRBV10-2|NA|few|TRBJ2-1
CASSELRNSYNEQFF
TGCGCCAGCAGTGAGTTACGGAACTCCTACAATGAGCAGTTCTTC
>TRBV6-5|NA|NA|TRBJ1-2
CASSYSQGRSYGYTF
TGTGCCAGCAGTTACTCCCAGGGGCGATCTTATGGCTACACCTTC
>TRBV7-2|TRBD2|few|TRBJ2-7
CASSLFGAGEGYEQYF
TGTGCCAGCAGCTTATTCGGAGCGGGAGAGGGCTACGAGCAGTACTTC
>TRBV12-3/TRBV12-4|TRBD2|few|TRBJ2-4
CASSWFVAGNSLAKNIQYF
TGTGCCAGCAGTTGGTTCGTAGCGGGCAATTCCTTAGCCAAAAACATTCAGTACTTC
>TRBV5-1|TRBD2|few|TRBJ2-2
CASSAGLADTGELFF
TGCGCCAGCAGCGCCGGACTAGCGGACACCGGGGAGCTGTTTTTT
>TRBV20-1|TRBD1|few|TRBJ2-7
CSATGTGVYEQYF
TGCAGTGCTACCGGGACAGGGGTCTACGAGCAGTACTTC
>TRBV18|TRBD1|NA|TRBJ1-1
CASSGQGGVTEAFF
TGTGCCAGCAGCGGACAGGGGGGCGTCACTGAAGCTTTCTTT
>TRBV2|TRBD2|many|TRBJ2-1
CASRPLAGGFGEQFF
TGTGCCAGCAGGCCACTAGCGGGAGGTTTTGGTGAGCAGTTCTTC
>TRBV2|NA|NA|TRBJ2-4
CASSARGPRKNIQYF
TGTGCCAGCAGTGCCCGGGGCCCCCGGAAAAACATTCAGTACTTC
>TRBV9|NA|NA|TRBJ2-7
CASSNRVGEQYF
TGTGCCAGCAGCAACAGGGTTGGCGAGCAGTACTTC
>TRBV7-2|TRBD2|few|TRBJ2-3
CASSPRASGSNTQYF
TGTGCCAGCAGCCCCAGGGCTAGCGGGAGTAATACGCAGTATTTT
>TRBV4-1|NA|NA|TRBJ2-7
CASSQDRLAYEQYF
TGCGCCAGCAGCCAAGATAGGCTTGCCTACGAGCAGTACTTC
>TRBV6-1|NA|NA|TRBJ1-2
CAGTDRPKGHTF
TGTGCCGGCACCGACAGACCAAAAGGCCACACCTTC
>TRBV7-2|NA|few|TRBJ2-5
CASSLVSVGETQYF
TGTGCCAGCAGCTTAGTTTCGGTGGGAGAGACCCAGTACTTC
>TRBV5-1|NA|NA|TRBJ2-7
CASSLEQGEQYF
TGCGCCAGCAGCTTGGAACAGGGCGAGCAGTACTTC
>TRBV5-1|NA|NA|TRBJ2-7
CASSLVEVPSYEQYF
TGCGCCAGCAGCTTGGTTGAGGTACCCTCCTACGAGCAGTACTTC
>TRBV7-3|NA|NA|TRBJ2-3
CASSLGGAGVSTDTQYF
TGTGCCAGCAGCTTAGGGGGGGCGGGAGTTAGCACAGATACGCAGTATTTT
>TRBV5-1|NA|NA|TRBJ2-7
CASSPGGGGSYEQYF
TGCGCCAGCAGCCCCGGTGGAGGGGGCTCTTACGAGCAGTACTTC
>TRBV3-1|NA|NA|TRBJ2-7
CASSPLYPRTRGLLYEQYF
TGTGCCAGCAGCCCACTATACCCCCGGACTAGGGGGCTTTTGTACGAGCAGTACTTC
>TRBV5-6|TRBD2|many|TRBJ2-1
CASILSGRHNEQFF
TGTGCCAGCATCCTAAGCGGGAGACACAATGAGCAGTTCTTC
>TRBV7-2|NA|NA|TRBJ2-1
CASSLAPGEGEQFF
TGTGCCAGCAGCTTAGCCCCAGGGGAAGGTGAGCAGTTCTTC
>TRBV20-1|TRBD1|many|TRBJ2-7
CSAIIPGQSYEQYF
TGCAGTGCTATTATACCGGGACAGTCCTACGAGCAGTACTTC
>TRBV20-1|TRBD2|many|TRBJ2-5
CSAPDSGGGETQYF
TGCAGTGCACCCGACAGCGGGGGAGGCGAGACCCAGTACTTC
>TRBV15|NA|many|TRBJ2-1
CATSRDWNEQFF
TGTGCCACCAGCAGAGATTGGAATGAGCAGTTCTTC
>TRBV5-1|TRBD1|once|TRBJ1-1
CASSPGTGTNTEAFF
TGCGCCAGCAGCCCCGGGACAGGGACGAACACTGAAGCTTTCTTT
>TRBV25-1|NA|NA|TRBJ2-7
CASSGANTDEQYF
TGTGCCAGCAGTGGGGCGAACACGGATGAGCAGTACTTC
>TRBV2|NA|NA|TRBJ2-2
CASSDIGGLNTGELFF
TGTGCCAGCAGTGATATTGGGGGCTTGAACACCGGGGAGCTGTTTTTT
>TRBV7-7|NA|NA|TRBJ2-5
CASSLVCREETQYF
TGTGCTAGCAGCTTAGTGTGCAGGGAAGAGACCCAGTACTTC
>TRBV11-2|TRBD1|few|TRBJ1-1
CASSLGASGGTEAFF
TGTGCCAGCAGCTTAGGGGCGTCAGGGGGCACTGAAGCTTTCTTT
>TRBV3-1|NA|few|TRBJ2-5
CASSPDASQETQYF
TGTGCCAGCAGCCCTGACGCTAGTCAAGAGACCCAGTACTTC
>TRBV5-5|NA|few|TRBJ2-5
CASSLSINTGETQYF
TGTGCCAGCAGCTTGTCGATCAACACAGGGGAGACCCAGTACTTC
>TRBV29-1|TRBD1|few|TRBJ2-7
CSVRQGPSSYEQYF
TGCAGCGTTCGACAGGGGCCCTCGTCCTACGAGCAGTACTTC
>TRBV3-1|NA|few|TRBJ2-5
CASSSVRAQETQYF
TGTGCCAGCAGCTCCGTCAGGGCACAAGAGACCCAGTACTTC
>TRBV7-9|NA|NA|TRBJ2-3
CASSQGLSNTDTQYF
TGTGCCAGCAGCCAAGGACTTTCTAACACAGATACGCAGTATTTT
>TRBV20-1|NA|few|TRBJ2-1
CSASVGYEQFF
TGCAGTGCTAGTGTGGGTTATGAGCAGTTCTTC
>TRBV9|NA|few|TRBJ1-1
CASSVADTEAFF
TGTGCCAGCAGCGTAGCGGACACTGAAGCTTTCTTT
>TRBV11-2|NA|many|TRBJ2-5
CASSRPAETQYF
TGTGCCAGCAGCCGCCCCGCGGAGACCCAGTACTTC
>TRBV4-3|NA|few|TRBJ2-7
CASSQAFSARSSYEQYF
TGCGCCAGCAGCCAAGCATTCAGCGCGCGGAGCTCCTACGAGCAGTACTTC
>TRBV20-1|NA|many|TRBJ2-1
CSATGASYNEQFF
TGCAGTGCTACCGGAGCCTCCTACAATGAGCAGTTCTTC
>TRBV7-2|NA|few|TRBJ2-7
CASSFYDEQYF
TGTGCCAGCAGCTTTTATGACGAGCAGTACTTC